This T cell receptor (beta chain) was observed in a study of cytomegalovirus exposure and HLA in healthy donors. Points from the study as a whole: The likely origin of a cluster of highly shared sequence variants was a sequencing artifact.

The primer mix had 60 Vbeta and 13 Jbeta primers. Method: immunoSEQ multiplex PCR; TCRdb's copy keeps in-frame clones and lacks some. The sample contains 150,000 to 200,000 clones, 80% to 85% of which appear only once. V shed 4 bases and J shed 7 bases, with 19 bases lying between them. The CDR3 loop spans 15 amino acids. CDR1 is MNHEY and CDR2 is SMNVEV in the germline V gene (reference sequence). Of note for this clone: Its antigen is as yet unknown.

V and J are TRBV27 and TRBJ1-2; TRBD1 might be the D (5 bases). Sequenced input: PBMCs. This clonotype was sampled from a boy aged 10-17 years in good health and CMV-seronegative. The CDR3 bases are TGTGCCAGCAGTTACCACCCGCAGGGATCCCTTGGCTACACCTTC. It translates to CASSYHPQGSLGYTF.